Sequencing of this T cell receptor (beta chain) was carried out in a study of T cells in women clearing cervical HPV infection (dated by TCRdb to 2016 to 2019). About the investigation overall: Cases were about 25 women with histologically confirmed HPV16-related CIN3 or worse, including 2 invasive cancers. The controls were about two dozen women whose single incident HPV16 infection cleared within 12 months with no development of precancer or cancer. Blood from cases was collected at the visit at which the lesion was first identified, whereas blood from controls was collected once infection was no longer detected. Cases had a median age of roughly 35 years compared with 38 for controls, and baseline characteristics showed no significant differences between the groups. As quality controls, five blinded duplicates were added to each group, bringing the total to roughly 60 samples made up of around 50 participants and some ten replicates. Cases were matched to controls by age within five years and by the year the sample was collected. Among cases, blood sampling occurred a median of 149 days after lesion detection, with an interquartile range of 90 to 200 days. HLA typing was available for only a few women, so HLA type could not be excluded as a confounder. The parent cohort enrolled about 10,000 women aged 18 or older in Guanacaste, Costa Rica, in 1993 to 1994 and followed the women for more than six years. The exploratory proof-of-principle case-control study was nested within the Guanacaste HPV Natural History Study in Costa Rica and compared TCR repertoires across cervical HPV16 outcomes.

The CDR3 contains 14 residues, cysteine and phenylalanine counted. The DNA shown is the part of the CDR3 that was read: 33 bases, in frame from base 1. CDR1 and CDR2 were assigned from the germline V gene (reference sequence) as LNHDA and SQIVND. Turning to this clone: The antigen this receptor binds is unknown. The read terminates 3 residues before the CDR3 end, so the remaining end is supplied by the germline J gene.

The research as a whole found: Lower TRBV6-7 relative abundance was observed in cases than in controls (around 0.1% versus 0.15%; Bonferroni P = 0.0008). Because the number of T cells in each sample was unknown, differences in richness could reflect differing T-cell content rather than repertoire biology. Random forest classifiers that combined richness and V gene abundances separated cases from controls with an estimated AUC of under 0.85. Because of the cross-sectional design, the study could not determine whether the associations came before infection or resulted from infection, and neither effector/memory subsets nor HPV-specific T cells were isolated. TCR repertoire richness was significantly higher in CIN3+ cases than in controls across sequencing depths, while evenness did not differ.

Every participant had a single incident cervical HPV16 infection, and women with prevalent HPV16 infections were excluded. Cervical HPV DNA was detected with MY09/MY11 PCR, and genotyping was done by dot-blot hybridization. About 15 mL of heparinized blood were centrifuged, and the buffy coat was aliquoted, frozen at -30°C, then stored at -80°C. QIAGEN kits were used to extract genomic DNA from buffy coat specimens. TCR beta CDR3 regions were amplified by multiplex PCR from an average of roughly 1.1 ug genomic DNA per sample using the immunoSEQ assay. Primer bias was corrected in the assay by using a complete synthetic TCR repertoire to establish an amplification baseline. The amplicons were sequenced using the Illumina platform. The paper's data handling went like this. Sequences were error-corrected by clustering with frequency ratios and a modified nearest-neighbor algorithm and were then analyzed in the immunoSEQ Analyzer with IMGT gene definitions. At each rarefaction depth, TCR richness and evenness were averaged across 20 rarefaction repeats, and any sample with fewer sequences than the depth was left out. Wilcoxon rank sum tests with FDR correction were used to compare V, D and J gene relative abundances between the groups. An intraclass correlation of around 96% for TCR richness and an average of around 76% across some 66 gene segments were obtained from the blinded duplicates. TCRdb mirrors the immuneACCESS table, restricted to in-frame sequences. Some clones are absent from its copies; in checked studies, under half trace to an unresolved V gene, and the reason for the others is unknown. V, J and clone size were drawn from that table, and D and trimming were deduced from the DNA. The sample has tens of thousands of clones on record. Clones ranked in the top ten supply less than 40% of the sample.

The rearranged chain carries TRBV19 and TRBJ2-2; the D gene is possibly TRBD1, with 6 bases matching. The specimen sequenced was blood buffy coat. The sequence was obtained from a woman aged 18-70 years with a cervical HPV16 infection that either progressed to CIN3+ or cleared (not recorded which). The CDR3 here reads CASSKNQGNEKLFF. The CDR3 DNA, read in part, is TGTGCCAGTAGTAAAAACCAGGGGAATGAAAAG.